This T cell receptor beta chain emerged from a study of blood T cell repertoires in COVID-19. Study-wide background: The origin of the acute and convalescent COVID-19 samples was the United States, Italy and Spain. Sources were T cells, B-cell-depleted T cells, or PBMCs; the material itself was cDNA or gDNA.

The CDR3 has 13 residues. Per germline, CDR1 SGHRS and CDR2 YFSETQ. Losses at the gene ends were 7 bases for V and 7 bases for J; bases not matched to a gene: 11. Using immunoSEQ multiplex PCR, the repertoire was profiled, and TCRdb retains in-frame clones only, with some absent. The sample yields over 60,000 clones, about 92% seen once. The chain has TRBV5-1 and TRBJ2-7; the match to TRBD1 covers 7 bases. This clonotype originated in a man aged 50 or older with COVID-19, enrolled during active disease. Sequenced: peripheral blood. The CDR3 is CASQRDRGGEQYF. The CDR3 DNA reads as TGCGCCAGCCAGAGGGACAGAGGAGGAGAGCAGTACTTC.